The 32 T cell receptor beta chains presented below share a single source sample, sequenced in a study of beta chain features in type 1 diabetes. Every isolated RNA sample was fully reverse transcribed, so sequencing captured expressed TCRB transcripts. TCRdb's copy holds only in-frame clones and misses some; the assay was immunoSEQ multiplex PCR. The sample records roughly 610,000 clones, 15% to 17% being singletons. Sequencing was carried out using naive CD4+ T cells from blood. The receptors here all came from a young man in good health.

This chain connects TRBV7-2 to TRBJ2-7; no clear D gene. Trimming pared 5 bases from V and 2 bases from J, leaving 16 bases between. The CDR3 runs 15 residues. CDR1 and CDR2 from the germline V gene are SGHTA and FQGNSA. The CDR3 region has the DNA TGTGCCAGCAGCCCATACCGGGCCACCCCCTACGAGCAGTACTTC. Protein: CASSPYRATPYEQYF.

This clone was recorded a few times. The V and J genes are TRBV7-8 and TRBJ1-4; no clear D gene. V gave up 3 bases and J gave up 0 bases, with 8 bases separating them. The CDR3 totals 15 residues. The germline V gene encodes CDR1 SGHVS and CDR2 FQNEAQ. CDR3 amino acids: CASSFRPTTNEKLFF. The CDR3 DNA reads as TGTGCCAGCAGCTTTCGACCTACAACTAATGAAAAACTGTTTTTT.

The rearrangement links TRBV19 to TRBJ1-5; no reliable D call. V lost 3 bases and J 5 bases, leaving 8 bases between the germline ends. In germline, CDR1 is LNHDA, CDR2 SQIVND (reference sequence). CDR3 length: 13 amino acids. Here the CDR3 reads CASSIREHQPQHF. DNA of the CDR3: TGTGCCAGTAGTATCCGGGAGCATCAGCCCCAGCATTTT.

The J gene is TRBJ2-3, the V gene TRBV7-2; 14 bases align to TRBD2. The V gene end was trimmed by 3 bases and the J gene end by 1 base; junction bases not matched to a gene: 3. CDR1 and CDR2 from the germline V gene are SGHTA and FQGNSA. CDR3 length: 17 amino acids. The CDR3 region is CASSFPGLAGGTDTQYF. The CDR3 region has the DNA TGTGCCAGCAGCTTTCCGGGACTAGCGGGAGGCACAGATACGCAGTATTTT.

This chain uses TRBV5-4 with TRBJ1-3; possibly TRBD1 for D (5 bases). Germline V gives CDR1 SGHNT, CDR2 YYREEE (reference sequence). V lost 4 bases and J 0 bases, leaving 11 bases between the germline ends. The CDR3 length is 15 residues. CDR3 coding DNA: TGTGCCAGCAGCCCGGGGACGAGCTCTGGAAACACCATATATTTT. This gives the protein CASSPGTSSGNTIYF.

The CDR3 nucleotides read TGTGCCAGCAGTAAAGGGCCCGGGGAGCTGTTTTTT. It is translated as CASSKGPGELFF. The gene calls are TRBV2 and TRBJ2-2; D unresolved. The V end lost 5 bases, the J end lost 6 bases, and 7 bases lay between the germline ends. The CDR3 is made up of 12 amino acids. CDR1 SNHLY and CDR2 FYNNEI come from the germline V gene.

The chain uses TRBV7-2 and TRBJ2-3; TRBD2 is a possible D gene (6 bases). Germline V gene sequence: CDR1 SGHTA, CDR2 FQGNSA. V was cut by 5 bases and J by 1 base, with 13 bases left in between. This CDR3 contains 15 residues. In DNA form, the CDR3 reads TGTGCCAGCAGCCCACTAGCAGCCCGCACAGATACGCAGTATTTT. Translated, it gives CASSPLAARTDTQYF.

Only a few counts were recorded for this clone. The chain is built from TRBV19 and TRBJ1-1; D ambiguous. V shed 1 base and J shed 0 bases, with 12 bases lying between them. The CDR3 loop spans 16 amino acids. The germline gives CDR1 LNHDA, CDR2 SQIVND (reference sequence). As DNA, the CDR3 is TGTGCCAGTAGTATAGGGTCCGTGTCCATGAACACTGAAGCTTTCTTT. Residues: CASSIGSVSMNTEAFF.

CDR3 sequence (DNA): TGTGCCACCAGCAGAGGGGTTAGCGGGAGCATCAATGAGCAGTTCTTC. It translates to CATSRGVSGSINEQFF. The gene calls are TRBV15 and TRBJ2-1, with 9 positions matching TRBD2. Germline assignment: CDR1 LNHNV and CDR2 YYDKDF (reference sequence). The CDR3 runs to 16 residues. Germline trimming cut 1 base from V and 6 bases from J; bases unmatched to any gene: 7.

The rearrangement uses TRBV28 and TRBJ2-2; 9 bases are shared with TRBD2. Germline CDR1 reads MDHEN; CDR2 reads SYDVKM. The V gene end was trimmed by 7 bases and the J gene end by 7 bases; junction bases not matched to a gene: 10. This CDR3 contains 15 residues. The CDR3 reads CASTDSGRKNGELFF. The CDR3 nucleotides are TGTGCCAGCACTGATAGCGGGAGAAAGAACGGGGAGCTGTTTTTT.

This clone was seen a few times. V gene TRBV7-9 combines with J gene TRBJ2-1, with 7 bases lining up with TRBD2. Trimming took 3 bases from V and 15 from J; bases not matched to a gene: 17. CDR3 size: 15 residues. Per the germline V gene, CDR1 is SEHNR and CDR2 is FQNEAQ (reference sequence). DNA for the CDR3: TGTGCCAGCAGCTTTGGACACCCAAAGCGGGATGGGAGGTTCTTC. Translating gives CASSFGHPKRDGRFF.

This clone came up a few times. The gene calls are TRBV11-2 and TRBJ2-1, with 9 bases that match TRBD2. The CDR3 extends over 15 amino acids. The trim removed 6 bases at V and 0 bases at J, leaving 3 bases unmatched. Per germline, CDR1 SGHAT and CDR2 FQNNGV. The CDR3 loop reads CASRHSGSSYNEQFF. Here the CDR3 DNA reads TGTGCCAGCAGACATAGCGGGAGCTCCTACAATGAGCAGTTCTTC.

This chain joins TRBV6-5 and TRBJ1-1; D may be TRBD1 (5 bases). Germline CDR1 is MNHEY and CDR2 is SVGAGI. The V end lost 4 bases, the J end lost 0 bases, and 9 bases lay between the germline ends. The CDR3 runs 14 residues. The CDR3 DNA reads as TGTGCCAGCAGTTCCCAGACAGTGAACACTGAAGCTTTCTTT. It yields the protein CASSSQTVNTEAFF.

V usage is TRBV30 and J usage is TRBJ2-6; D is unresolved. The germline V and J ends were trimmed by 4 bases and 0 bases, with 7 bases remaining between them. Germline CDR1 GTSNPN, CDR2 SVGIG (reference sequence). The length of the CDR3 is 14 residues. This CDR3 reads CAWIGSSGANVLTF. The CDR3, as DNA: TGTGCCTGGATAGGGTCCTCTGGGGCCAACGTCCTGACTTTC.

This chain uses TRBV21-1 with TRBJ2-7; the table's D call, TRBD1, was not checked against the DNA. TRBV21-1 is deemed a pseudogene. This CDR3 is 16 amino acids long. This CDR3 reads CASSVRSGAPFCEQYF. As DNA, the CDR3 is TGTGCCAGCAGCGTACGATCAGGGGCCCCTTTCTGTGAGCAGTACTTC.

This clone was observed a handful of times. The rearrangement links TRBV5-4 to TRBJ1-1, with no clear D. The CDR3 totals 13 residues. V was cut by 4 bases and J by 0 bases, with 7 bases left in between. Germline V gives CDR1 SGHNT, CDR2 YYREEE (reference sequence). CDR3 loop: CASSPGMNTEAFF. In DNA, the CDR3 is TGTGCCAGCAGCCCGGGAATGAACACTGAAGCTTTCTTT.

This chain links TRBV5-1 with TRBJ1-1; unclear D gene. The V gene lost 4 bases and the J gene lost 10 bases, with 20 bases spanning the gap. Germline V CDR1 and CDR2: SGHRS, YFSETQ. The CDR3 has 14 amino acids. The CDR3 here is CASSLDQGRRGAFF. CDR3 coding DNA: TGCGCCAGCAGCCTAGACCAAGGACGACGGGGAGCTTTCTTT. Full variable domain (remainder filled in from reference TRBV5-1 and TRBJ1-1): KAGVTQTPRYLIKTRGQQVTLSCSPISGHRSVSWYQQTPGQGLQFLFEYFSETQRNKGNFPGRFSGRQFSNSRSEMNVSTLELGDSALYLCASSLDQGRRGAFFGQGTRLTVV.

The chain has TRBV7-3 and TRBJ2-1, with unresolved D. Germline-derived CDR1 and CDR2 are SGHTA and FQGTGA. V was pared by 1 base and J by 5 bases, with 6 bases between. The length of the CDR3 is 13 residues. CDR3 sequence: CASSLNSDNEQFF. The CDR3 bases are TGTGCCAGCAGCTTAAACTCGGACAATGAGCAGTTCTTC.

This chain connects TRBV7-8 to TRBJ2-2, with D possibly matching TRBD1 (5 bases). The CDR3 extends over 15 amino acids. CDR1 and CDR2 from the germline V gene are SGHVS and FQNEAQ. V shed 5 bases and J shed 0 bases, with 10 bases lying between them. CDR3 sequence: CASSPRQTNTGELFF. The CDR3, as DNA: TGTGCCAGCAGCCCCCGACAGACGAACACCGGGGAGCTGTTTTTT.

On this clone: The sample contains more than one DNA sequence encoding this CDR3. This CDR3 reads CSVSRRLAGDEQFF. The CDR3 DNA reads as TGCAGCGTTTCTAGGCGGCTAGCGGGGGATGAGCAGTTCTTC. The chain carries TRBV29-1 and TRBJ2-1; 10 bases agree with TRBD2. CDR1 is SQVTM, CDR2 ANQGSEA, per germline. The CDR3 runs 14 residues. J gave up 8 bases and V 5 bases, and 9 bases lay outside the gene matches.

The CDR3 sequence: CASSSLLPRGANYGYTF. CDR3 nucleotide sequence: TGTGCCAGCAGCTCCCTGCTACCTCGGGGGGCTAACTATGGCTACACCTTC. The chain carries TRBV5-6 and TRBJ1-2, with a weak D call TRBD1 (5 bases). The CDR3 is 17 residues long. Trimming removed 3 bases from V and 0 bases from J, with 18 bases in between. Germline CDR1 is SGHDT and CDR2 is YYEEEE.

The chain links TRBV4-1 to TRBJ1-2, with D possibly TRBD1 on 6 matching bases. CDR1 is MGHRA and CDR2 is YSYEKL in the germline V gene. The CDR3 has 14 amino acids. V shed 4 bases and J shed 8 bases, with 17 bases lying between them. The CDR3 DNA reads as TGCGCCAGCAGCCGCCCCGACAGGTCGGGCGGCTACACCTTC. Translation: CASSRPDRSGGYTF.

The genes are TRBV11-1 and TRBJ2-1, with no clear D. CDR1 is SGHAT and CDR2 is FQDESV in the germline V gene (reference sequence). The CDR3 spans 15 residues. Trimming took 0 bases from V and 4 from J, leaving 10 bases between them. The CDR3: CASSLALSVYNEQFF. Here the CDR3 DNA reads TGTGCCAGCAGCTTAGCGCTAAGCGTTTACAATGAGCAGTTCTTC.

There are a few counts of this clone. V usage is TRBV9 and J usage is TRBJ2-1; D is undetermined. This CDR3 has 16 residues. Germline CDR1 is SGDLS and CDR2 is YYNGEE. Trimming removed 0 bases at V and 2 bases at J, with 12 bases between. CDR3 protein: CASSVAGRSTYNEQFF. CDR3 bases: TGTGCCAGCAGCGTAGCAGGACGGAGCACCTACAATGAGCAGTTCTTC.

The chain joins TRBV10-3 to TRBJ2-7; D gene ambiguous. The CDR3 has 12 residues. V was clipped by 0 bases and J by 9 bases, with 9 bases between them. Per germline, CDR1 ENHRY and CDR2 SYGVKD. CDR3 sequence: CAISESRTWQYF. The CDR3 DNA is TGTGCCATCAGTGAGTCGAGGACGTGGCAGTACTTC.

The sample holds a few counts of this clone. The chain employs TRBV4-2 and TRBJ2-7; tentative D call: TRBD1 (7 bases). Germline lookup yields CDR1 LGHNA and CDR2 YNFKEQ. CDR3 size: 15 residues. Trimming left V 3 bases short and J 6 bases short, with 18 bases between. CDR3 sequence: CASSQEDRAAGEQYF. CDR3 DNA sequence: TGTGCCAGCAGCCAGGAAGACAGGGCAGCGGGCGAGCAGTACTTC.

The chain has TRBV4-1 and TRBJ2-3, with 11 bases lining up with TRBD1. CDR3 length: 15 amino acids. The germline gives CDR1 MGHRA, CDR2 YSYEKL. With V trimmed by 4 bases and J by 2 bases, 2 bases remained unmatched. CDR3 sequence: CASSLDRGPTDTQYF. Written as DNA, the CDR3 is TGCGCCAGCAGCCTGGACAGGGGGCCCACAGATACGCAGTATTTT.

This sequence joins TRBV11-3 and TRBJ2-2; D not resolved. The ends were cut back, 1 base at V and 6 bases at J, with 12 bases in the middle. The CDR3 length is 15 residues. Germline V lookup: CDR1 SGHNT, CDR2 YENEEA. CDR3 sequence reads: CASSLVGSGSGELFF. CDR3 DNA: TGTGCCAGCAGCTTAGTGGGCAGTGGCTCCGGGGAGCTGTTTTTT.

The chain is built from TRBV6-6 and TRBJ2-5; perhaps TRBD2 as D (5 bases). The CDR3 sequence is 14 residues long. Between the trimmed V and J ends, which lost 2 bases and 1 base, there was a span of 8 bases. Looked up from germline, CDR1 is MNHNY and CDR2 is SVGAGI (reference sequence). CDR3: CASSYGLSQETQYF. As DNA, the CDR3 is TGTGCCAGCAGTTACGGACTGAGCCAAGAGACCCAGTACTTC.

This sequence joins TRBV7-9 and TRBJ1-3; tentative D call: TRBD1 (5 bases). This CDR3 spans 16 amino acids. The germline V and J ends were trimmed by 3 bases and 2 bases, with 14 bases remaining between them. Germline lookup yields CDR1 SEHNR and CDR2 FQNEAQ (reference sequence). DNA for the CDR3: TGTGCCAGCAGCTTGGCAGGGCTTAGTGCTGGAAACACCATATATTTT. This codes for CASSLAGLSAGNTIYF.

The chain recombines TRBV13 with TRBJ2-7; D is possibly TRBD1 (6 bases). The CDR3 contains 14 residues. Between the trimmed V and J ends, which lost 5 bases and 1 base, there was a span of 12 bases. Per the germline V gene, CDR1 is PRHDT and CDR2 is FYEKMQ (reference sequence). CDR3 in amino acids: CASSRSGVSYEQYF. In nucleotides, the CDR3 is TGTGCCAGCAGCCGCTCAGGGGTTTCCTACGAGCAGTACTTC.

Concerning this clone: The same CDR3 is also encoded by other DNA sequences in this sample. The chain combines TRBV9 with TRBJ1-5; D gene uncertain. Germline assignment: CDR1 SGDLS and CDR2 YYNGEE. CDR3 length: 13 amino acids. Deletions cut 2 bases from V and 1 base from J, with 4 bases between. The CDR3 sequence: CASSVGSNQPQHF. The CDR3 bases are TGTGCCAGCAGCGTGGGGAGCAATCAGCCCCAGCATTTT.